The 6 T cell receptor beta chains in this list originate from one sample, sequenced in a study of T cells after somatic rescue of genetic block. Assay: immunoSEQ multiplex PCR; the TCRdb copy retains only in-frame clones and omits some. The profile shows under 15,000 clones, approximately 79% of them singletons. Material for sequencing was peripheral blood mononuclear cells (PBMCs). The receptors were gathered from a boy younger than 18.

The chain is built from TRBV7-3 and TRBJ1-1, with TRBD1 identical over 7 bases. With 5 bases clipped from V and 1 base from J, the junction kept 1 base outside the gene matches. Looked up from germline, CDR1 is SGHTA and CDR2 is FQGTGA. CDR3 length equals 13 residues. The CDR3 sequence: CASSNRGNTEAFF. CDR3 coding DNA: TGTGCCAGCAGCAACAGGGGGAACACTGAAGCTTTCTTT.

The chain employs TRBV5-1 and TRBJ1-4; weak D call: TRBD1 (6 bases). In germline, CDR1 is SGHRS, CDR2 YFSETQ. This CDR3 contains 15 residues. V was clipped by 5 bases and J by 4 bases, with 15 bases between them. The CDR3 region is CASRRIQGLNEKLFF. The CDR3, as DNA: TGCGCCAGCAGACGAATACAGGGACTTAATGAAAAACTGTTTTTT.

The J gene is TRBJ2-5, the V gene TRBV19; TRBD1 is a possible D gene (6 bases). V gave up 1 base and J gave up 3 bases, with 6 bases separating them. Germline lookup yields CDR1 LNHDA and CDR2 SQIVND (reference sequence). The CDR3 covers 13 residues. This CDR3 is CASSIAGEETQYF. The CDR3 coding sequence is TGTGCCAGTAGTATAGCAGGGGAAGAGACCCAGTACTTC. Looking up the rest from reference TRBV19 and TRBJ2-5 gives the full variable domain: DGGITQSPKYLFRKEGQNVTLSCEQNLNHDAMYWYRQDPGQGLRLIYYSQIVNDFQKGDIAEGYSVSREKKESFPLTVTSAQKNPTAFYLCASSIAGEETQYFGPGTRLLVL.

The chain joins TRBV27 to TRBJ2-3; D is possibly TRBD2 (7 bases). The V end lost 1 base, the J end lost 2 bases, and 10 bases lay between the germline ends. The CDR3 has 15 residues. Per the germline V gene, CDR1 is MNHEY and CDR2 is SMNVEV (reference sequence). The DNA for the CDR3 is TGTGCCAGCAGTTTATGGGGGGGCCACACAGATACGCAGTATTTT. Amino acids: CASSLWGGHTDTQYF.

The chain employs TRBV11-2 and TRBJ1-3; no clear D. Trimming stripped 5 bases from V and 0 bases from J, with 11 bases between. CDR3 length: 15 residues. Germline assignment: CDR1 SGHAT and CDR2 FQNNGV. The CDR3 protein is CASSQGRSSGNTIYF. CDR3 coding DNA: TGTGCCAGCAGCCAAGGGAGATCCTCTGGAAACACCATATATTTT.

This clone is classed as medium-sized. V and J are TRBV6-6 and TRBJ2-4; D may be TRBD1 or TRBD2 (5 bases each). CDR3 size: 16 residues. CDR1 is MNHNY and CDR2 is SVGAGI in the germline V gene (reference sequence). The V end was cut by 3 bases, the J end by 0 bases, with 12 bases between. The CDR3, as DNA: TGTGCCAGCAGTTATCCCGGGGCTATAGCCAAAAACATTCAGTACTTC. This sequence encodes CASSYPGAIAKNIQYF.